A selection of T cell receptor beta chains follows, all from one sample in a study of CD8 T cells in Susac syndrome. TCRdb called the immunoSEQ multiplex PCR reads again in MiXCR, with one record for every CDR3 protein. The sample includes 300,000 or so distinct CDR3 sequences, 92% of them seen just once. Sequencing used CD4+ T cells from PBMCs. Receptors originate from a human donor with multiple sclerosis. Both conserved end residues are trimmed from each CDR3.

cdr3_aa: SAGGGGPGDGYT
v_call: TRBV20-1
j_call: TRBJ1-2

cdr3_aa: ASSDTGNSYNEQF
v_call: TRBV6-4
j_call: TRBJ2-1

cdr3_aa: ASSLGWGRDRRNTEAF
v_call: TRBV7-9
j_call: TRBJ1-1

cdr3_aa: SARGGEPPHEQY
v_call: TRBV20-1
j_call: TRBJ2-7

cdr3_aa: ASSPRTSGYT
v_call: TRBV12-3/TRBV12-4
j_call: TRBJ1-2

cdr3_aa: ASSQRLAGTGELF
v_call: TRBV14
j_call: TRBJ2-2

cdr3_aa: SAGLGLALFTDTQY
v_call: TRBV20-1
j_call: TRBJ2-3

cdr3_aa: ASSQDFTSGYEQY
v_call: TRBV4-1
j_call: TRBJ2-7

cdr3_aa: ASSALAGTGREKLF
v_call: TRBV18
j_call: TRBJ1-4

cdr3_aa: ASSSDGQSKNIQY
v_call: TRBV4-2
j_call: TRBJ2-4

cdr3_aa: ASSLMLVNTEAF
v_call: TRBV7-2
j_call: TRBJ1-1

cdr3_aa: ASSVQGRPETQY
v_call: TRBV7-2
j_call: TRBJ2-5

cdr3_aa: ASSQGRDRGSPLH
v_call: TRBV3-1
j_call: TRBJ1-6

cdr3_aa: ASSWGLAGVAETQY
v_call: TRBV7-8
j_call: TRBJ2-5

cdr3_aa: ASGIGGARGQPQH
v_call: TRBV2
j_call: TRBJ1-5

cdr3_aa: ASSILGSSYEQY
v_call: TRBV7-8
j_call: TRBJ2-7

cdr3_aa: ASSLRARETQY
v_call: TRBV5-6
j_call: TRBJ2-5

cdr3_aa: ASSQTHPGGELF
v_call: TRBV7-9
j_call: TRBJ2-2

cdr3_aa: ASTPGQGVYGYT
v_call: TRBV12-3/TRBV12-4
j_call: TRBJ1-2

cdr3_aa: ASSVPGTQDRGYT
v_call: TRBV5-6
j_call: TRBJ1-2

cdr3_aa: ASSLTGQGYGYT
v_call: TRBV7-3
j_call: TRBJ1-2

cdr3_aa: ASSDRVWNTGELF
v_call: TRBV2
j_call: TRBJ2-2

cdr3_aa: ASSYHDFVGGEQY
v_call: TRBV6-6
j_call: TRBJ2-7

cdr3_aa: ASSPRRWGSPSDEQY
v_call: TRBV3-1
j_call: TRBJ2-7

cdr3_aa: ASIRLPGDGYT
v_call: TRBV2
j_call: TRBJ1-2

cdr3_aa: ASRGQRYSRQF
v_call: TRBV6-5
j_call: TRBJ2-1

cdr3_aa: ASSVGRVDTGELF
v_call: TRBV9
j_call: TRBJ2-2

cdr3_aa: ASSPTREETQY
v_call: TRBV5-1
j_call: TRBJ2-5

cdr3_aa: ASSEGVLITAQH
v_call: TRBV6-1
j_call: TRBJ1-5

cdr3_aa: AWSADRGSGETQY
v_call: TRBV30
j_call: TRBJ2-5

cdr3_aa: ASSSWGTTTNEKLF
v_call: TRBV5-1
j_call: TRBJ1-4

cdr3_aa: ASSYDGVQQTEAF
v_call: TRBV6-5
j_call: TRBJ1-1

cdr3_aa: ASHRTGTGGSVYGYT
v_call: TRBV7-9
j_call: TRBJ1-2

cdr3_aa: ASTRPGGGTEAF
v_call: TRBV21-1
j_call: TRBJ1-1

cdr3_aa: ASSLSGVGNTIY
v_call: TRBV7-9
j_call: TRBJ1-3

cdr3_aa: ASSTGILGETQY
v_call: TRBV6-2/TRBV6-3
j_call: TRBJ2-5

cdr3_aa: ASTLDSYNEQF
v_call: TRBV2
j_call: TRBJ2-1

cdr3_aa: AIGLGGVDTQY
v_call: TRBV10-3
j_call: TRBJ2-3

cdr3_aa: ASSSGTSGLTYNEQF
v_call: TRBV5-6
j_call: TRBJ2-1

cdr3_aa: ASSLGGRVDEQY
v_call: TRBV7-3
j_call: TRBJ2-7

cdr3_aa: ASSRGPTGVDEQF
v_call: TRBV4-3
j_call: TRBJ2-1

cdr3_aa: ASSTLTGGDYEQY
v_call: TRBV6-1
j_call: TRBJ2-7

cdr3_aa: ASSQSDSDRVSSYEQY
v_call: TRBV23-1
j_call: TRBJ2-7

cdr3_aa: ASRSQKLAGGPGDLNEQF
v_call: TRBV4-1
j_call: TRBJ2-1

cdr3_aa: SVEIVAGSAGELF
v_call: TRBV29-1
j_call: TRBJ2-2